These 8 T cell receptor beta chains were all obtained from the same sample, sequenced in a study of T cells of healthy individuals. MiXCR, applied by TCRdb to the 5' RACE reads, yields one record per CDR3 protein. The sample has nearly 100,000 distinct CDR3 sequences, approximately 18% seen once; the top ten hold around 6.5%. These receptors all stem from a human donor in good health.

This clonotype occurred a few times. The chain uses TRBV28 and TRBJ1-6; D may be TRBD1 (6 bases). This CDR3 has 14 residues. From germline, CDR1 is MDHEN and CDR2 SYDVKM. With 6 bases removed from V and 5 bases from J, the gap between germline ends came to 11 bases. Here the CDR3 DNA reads TGTGCCAGCAGACAGGGAAGAAATAATTCACCCCTCCACTTT. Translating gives CASRQGRNNSPLHF.

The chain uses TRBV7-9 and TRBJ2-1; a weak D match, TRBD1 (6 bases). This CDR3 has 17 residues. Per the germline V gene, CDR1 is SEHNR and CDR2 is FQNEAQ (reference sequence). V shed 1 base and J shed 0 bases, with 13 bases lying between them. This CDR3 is CASSLGTELFSYNEQFF. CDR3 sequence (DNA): TGTGCCAGCAGCTTAGGGACAGAGTTATTCTCCTACAATGAGCAGTTCTTC.

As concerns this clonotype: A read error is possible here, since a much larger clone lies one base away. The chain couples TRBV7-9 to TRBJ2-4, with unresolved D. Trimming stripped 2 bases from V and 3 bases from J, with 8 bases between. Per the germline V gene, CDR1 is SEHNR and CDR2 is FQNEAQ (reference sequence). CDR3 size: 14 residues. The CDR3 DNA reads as TGTGCCAGCAGCTTATTCGGCGACAAAAACATTCAGTACTTC. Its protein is CASSLFGDKNIQYF.

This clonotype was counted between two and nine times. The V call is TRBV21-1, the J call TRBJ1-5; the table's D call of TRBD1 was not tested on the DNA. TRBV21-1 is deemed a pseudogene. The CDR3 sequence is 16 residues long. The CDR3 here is CASSNPTGESEQPQHF. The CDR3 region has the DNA TGTGCCAGCAGCAATCCGACAGGGGAATCCGAACAGCCCCAGCATTTT.

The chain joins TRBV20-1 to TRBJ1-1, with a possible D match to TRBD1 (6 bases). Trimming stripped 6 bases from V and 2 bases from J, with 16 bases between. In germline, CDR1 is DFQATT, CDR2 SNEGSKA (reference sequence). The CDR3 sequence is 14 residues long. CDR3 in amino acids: CSAPQTGANTEAFF. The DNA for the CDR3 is TGCAGTGCCCCTCAGACAGGCGCTAACACTGAAGCTTTCTTT.

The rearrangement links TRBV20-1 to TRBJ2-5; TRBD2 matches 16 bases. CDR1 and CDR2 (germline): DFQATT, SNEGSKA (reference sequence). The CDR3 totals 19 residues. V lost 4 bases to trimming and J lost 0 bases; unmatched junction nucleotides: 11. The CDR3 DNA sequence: TGCAGTGCTACGTCCTTCGGGACTAGCGGGGGGGCGTACCAAGAGACCCAGTACTTC. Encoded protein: CSATSFGTSGGAYQETQYF.

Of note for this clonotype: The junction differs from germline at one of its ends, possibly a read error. The CDR3 DNA sequence: TGTGCCAGCAGCTTCACTATTGAAAAACTGTTTTTT. This translates into CASSFTIEKLFF. The rearrangement uses TRBV6-2 or TRBV6-3 and TRBJ1-4; D is unresolved. Germline V gives CDR1 MNHEY, CDR2 SVGEGT. CDR3 length: 12 amino acids.

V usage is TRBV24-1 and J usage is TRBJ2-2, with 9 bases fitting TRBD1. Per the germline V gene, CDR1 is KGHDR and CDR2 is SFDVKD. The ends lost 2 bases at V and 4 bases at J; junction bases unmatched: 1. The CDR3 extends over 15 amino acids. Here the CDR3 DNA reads TGTGCCACCAGTGATTCGACAGGGGGCACCGGGGAGCTGTTTTTT. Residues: CATSDSTGGTGELFF.